This T cell receptor (beta chain) was profiled in a study of shared clonotypes between healthy human individuals. Study context: The plates for each donor numbered three CD4 naive, three CD4 memory, two CD8 naive and one CD8 memory.

Study outcomes and limitations: Collection of samples was limited to blood; tissue repertoires likely differ.

An assay was performed, and its level was deep. Replicate PCRs run on sorted subsets employed approximately 200 ng DNA, approximately 30,000 T cell genomes. Using immunoSEQ multiplex PCR, the repertoire was profiled, and TCRdb retains in-frame clones only, with some absent. Of hundreds of thousands of clones in the sample, roughly 98% are singletons; the top ten hold 0.3%. Germline loops: CDR1 SGHRS, CDR2 YFSETQ. CDR3 length equals 15 residues. Trimming took off 4 bases at V and 4 bases at J, with 17 bases between the two ends. With respect to this clone: Its cognate antigen is unknown.

Naivety among CD8 cells was defined by CD45RO negativity and positive CCR7 selection, thereby excluding terminally differentiated effector memory CD45RA+ cells. Sequencing used naive CD8+ T cells sorted from blood. The TCR sequence derives from a man aged 25-40 years in good health. The J gene is TRBJ1-2, the V gene TRBV5-1; perhaps TRBD1 as D (5 bases). CDR3 sequence reads: CASSQGTPGGYGYTF. The CDR3 DNA is TGCGCCAGCAGCCAAGGGACTCCTGGAGGCTATGGCTACACCTTC.